The rows below give T cell receptor beta chains drawn from one sample of a study of blood T cell repertoires in COVID-19. Here immunoSEQ multiplex PCR was the method, and the copy in TCRdb shows in-frame clones only, minus some. Among around 260,000 clones, approximately 85% were seen once, and the ten largest hold more than 0.55%. Sequenced sample: peripheral blood. The receptors were sampled from a human donor in a cohort sampled during active COVID-19. Each CDR3 is given with its conserved first and last residue. The D gene is left open where the match is weak.

V: TRBV27; D: .; J: TRBJ1-1; CDR3: CASSYLLNTEAFF; DNA: TGTGCCAGCAGTTATCTCTTAAACACTGAAGCTTTCTTT
V: TRBV10-3; D: TRBD1; J: TRBJ1-2; CDR3: CAISGTGARTDYGYTF; DNA: TGTGCCATCAGTGGGACAGGGGCTAGAACGGACTATGGCTACACCTTC
V: TRBV4-1; D: TRBD2; J: TRBJ2-5; CDR3: CASSQALAGGLYQETQYF; DNA: TGCGCCAGCAGCCAAGCACTAGCGGGGGGGCTGTACCAAGAGACCCAGTACTTC
V: TRBV4-1; D: .; J: TRBJ2-7; CDR3: CASSQERDTYEQYF; DNA: TGCGCCAGCAGCCAAGAGCGGGATACCTACGAGCAGTACTTC
V: TRBV11-3; D: .; J: TRBJ2-7; CDR3: CASSLDNPRSSYEQYF; DNA: TGTGCCAGCAGCTTAGATAACCCTAGAAGCTCCTACGAGCAGTACTTC
V: TRBV30; D: .; J: TRBJ1-1; CDR3: CAWKRDTLDAFF; DNA: TGTGCCTGGAAAAGGGACACCCTCGACGCTTTCTTT
V: TRBV6-6; D: TRBD1; J: TRBJ1-1; CDR3: CASSSTGGANTEAFF; DNA: TGTGCCAGCAGTTCCACAGGGGGCGCGAACACTGAAGCTTTCTTT
V: TRBV3-1/TRBV3-2; D: .; J: TRBJ2-7; CDR3: CASSQDRGALYEQYF; DNA: TGTGCCAGCAGCCAAGACAGGGGTGCATTATACGAGCAGTACTTC
V: TRBV5-5; D: .; J: TRBJ1-1; CDR3: CASNPEWREINTEAFF; DNA: TGTGCCAGCAACCCCGAATGGAGGGAGATCAACACTGAAGCTTTCTTT
V: TRBV27; D: .; J: TRBJ2-7; CDR3: CASRPHRGHEQYF; DNA: TGTGCCAGCAGGCCCCATCGGGGTCACGAGCAGTACTTC
V: TRBV20-1; D: .; J: TRBJ1-5; CDR3: CSASPQAGQPQHF; DNA: TGCAGTGCTAGTCCTCAAGCCGGTCAGCCCCAGCATTTT
V: TRBV4-2; D: .; J: TRBJ1-2; CDR3: CASSQDEGSRYGYTF; DNA: TGTGCCAGCAGCCAAGATGAGGGTTCGAGGTATGGCTACACCTTC
V: TRBV18; D: TRBD2; J: TRBJ2-5; CDR3: CASSPPFVGLAGTQYF; DNA: TGTGCCAGCTCACCACCCTTTGTAGGCCTAGCGGGGACCCAGTACTTC
V: TRBV19; D: .; J: TRBJ2-7; CDR3: CASSMYRGAIDEQYF; DNA: TGTGCCAGTAGTATGTATCGGGGGGCAATAGACGAGCAGTACTTC
V: TRBV11-2; D: .; J: TRBJ1-3; CDR3: CASSSVPRSSGNTIYF; DNA: TGTGCCAGCAGCTCCGTCCCACGGAGCTCTGGAAACACCATATATTTT
V: TRBV7-2; D: .; J: TRBJ2-3; CDR3: CASSFADKTTHTDTQYF; DNA: TGTGCCAGCAGCTTTGCGGACAAAACCACACACACAGATACGCAGTATTTT
V: TRBV5-4; D: TRBD1; J: TRBJ1-1; CDR3: CASSSKQTGRFEAFF; DNA: TGTGCCAGCAGCTCGAAGCAGACAGGGCGATTCGAAGCTTTCTTT
V: TRBV4-1; D: .; J: TRBJ2-5; CDR3: CASSQQWPGVDETQYF; DNA: TGCGCCAGCAGCCAACAATGGCCGGGAGTAGACGAGACCCAGTACTTC